This T cell receptor beta chain appears in the sequencing data of a study of monozygotic twins with inflammatory bowel disease (dated by TCRdb to the late 2010s). Turning to the overall study: A total of about 28 monozygotic twin pairs were included in the full study, comprising nine German pairs (four IBD-concordant, five IBD-discordant) and 19 IBD-discordant Danish pairs. The search for disease-associated traits relied mainly on comparing IBD patients with their genetically identical healthy co-twins within discordant pairs. Each individual had, on average, about 151 000 unique TCRalpha sequences and 181 000 unique TCRbeta sequences available for analysis.

The research as a whole found: TCRbeta repertoire diversity, by inverse Simpson index, was decreased in IBD patients compared with their healthy co-twins. Because patients were on differing immunosuppressive treatments, the repertoires may have picked up extra background noise and inter-individual variability. Compared with healthy twins, IBD patients shared fewer clonotypes with other individuals, and the difference was most pronounced in patients with signs of disease activity. Repertoire similarity did not differ between concordant and discordant twins, which could be due to limited statistical power. The results gave no support for a single strong signal or clonotype linked to IBD. The analysis was unable to tell different T cell subtypes apart.

Concerning this clonotype itself: What antigen it recognizes has not been identified.

Inclusive of the bounding cysteine and phenylalanine, the CDR3 is 13 residues long. No DNA is given. CDR1 and CDR2, per the germline V gene, are SGHTA and FQGTGA. The method behind the library was 5' RACE. Preparation of each TCR library used roughly 3,300 ng of total RNA. For each sample, cDNA synthesis was carried out in eight separate reactions using SMARTScribe reverse transcriptase. During cDNA synthesis, template switching was used to introduce unique molecular identifiers that contained a 6-nucleotide sample barcode. Amplification of TCRalpha and TCRbeta cDNA involved two nested PCRs of 16 and 9 cycles, and each PCR was followed by bead purification. Before amplification, cDNA was treated with uracil DNA-glycosylase and purified using the QIAquick PCR purification kit. The second PCR added Illumina TruSeq-compatible adapters along with sample-specific barcodes. TapeStation and Qubit were used to check library quality and concentration, and 5 to 6.5 ng of each library was pooled. Pooled libraries were sequenced on an Illumina HiSeq2500 single-index Rapid Run with 2 x 100 bp reads and custom sequencing primers. Processing in the source paper ran as follows. UMI-based consensus assembly with MiGEC version 1.2.6 was used to correct PCR and sequencing errors. MiXCR version 2.1.1 handled V(D)J alignment, clonotype assembly and CDR3 extraction. To normalise gene usage, clonotype sharing and MAIT/NKT TCR abundance, the top 1000, 10 000 and 20 000 clonotypes in each sample were analysed. After downsampling to 27 000 UMIs, diversity was calculated as the inverse Simpson index using the vegan R package. Statistical testing used paired Mann-Whitney U tests on the discordant twin pairs and applied Benjamini-Hochberg correction for multiple testing. TCRdb reprocessed the raw reads; every CDR3 protein sequence is a single record, and DNA is not supplied. TCRdb's processing, not the authors', yielded these V and J calls. The sample's records list over 350,000 distinct CDR3 sequences. The ten largest account for just over 2.5% of the sample.

From each donor, an approximately 2.5 ml peripheral blood sample was collected into PAXgene tubes and kept at -80 degrees C. Without any T cell sorting, total RNA was extracted from whole blood using the PAXgene blood miRNA kit on an automated QIAcube. Peripheral blood from monozygotic twin pairs concordant or discordant for inflammatory bowel disease was subjected to deep TCRalpha and TCRbeta repertoire profiling with unique molecular barcoding. For every twin pair, smoking habits were documented, and each individual was categorised as a current, former or never smoker. Sequencing used blood. Rearrangement joined TRBV7-3 to TRBJ1-1; TCRdb designates TRBD1, a call that cannot be tested without DNA. This sequence was found in a human donor with ulcerative colitis or Crohn's disease, or a healthy co-twin of an affected twin (not recorded which). The CDR3 loop reads CASSPLGQTGAFF. The reference TRBV7-3 and TRBJ1-1 proteins fill in what lies around the CDR3, so the full variable domain reads GAGVSQTPSNKVTEKGKYVELRCDPISGHTALYWYRQSLGQGPEFLIYFQGTGAADDSGLPNDRFFAVRPEGSVSTLKIQRTERGDSAVYLCASSPLGQTGAFFGQGTRLTVV.